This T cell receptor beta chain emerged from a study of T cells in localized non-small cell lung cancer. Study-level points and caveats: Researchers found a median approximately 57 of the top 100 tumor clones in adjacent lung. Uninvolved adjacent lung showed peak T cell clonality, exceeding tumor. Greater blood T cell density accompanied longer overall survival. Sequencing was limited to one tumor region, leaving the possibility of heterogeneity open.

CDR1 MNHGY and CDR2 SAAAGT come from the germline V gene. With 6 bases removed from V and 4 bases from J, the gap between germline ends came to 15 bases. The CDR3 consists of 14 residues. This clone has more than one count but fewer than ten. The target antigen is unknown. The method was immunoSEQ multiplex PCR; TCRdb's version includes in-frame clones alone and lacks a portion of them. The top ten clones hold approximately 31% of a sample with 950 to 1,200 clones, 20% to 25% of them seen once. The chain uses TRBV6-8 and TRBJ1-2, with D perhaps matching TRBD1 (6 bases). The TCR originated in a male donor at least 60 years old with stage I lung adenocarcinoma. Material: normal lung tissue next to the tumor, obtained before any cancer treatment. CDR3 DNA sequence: TGTGCCAGCAGGGAAGTCGGACAGTCCTATGGCTACACCTTC. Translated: CASREVGQSYGYTF.